This TCR beta chain was identified in a study of blood T cell repertoires in COVID-19. As for the study in general: Spain, Italy and the United States supplied samples that represented acute and convalescent COVID-19. T cells, B-cell-depleted T cells, or PBMCs supplied cDNA or gDNA.

Authors' analysis steps: The assay estimated nucleated cells by amplifying reference gene primers. Clones were sequenced by immunoSEQ multiplex PCR, and TCRdb holds only the in-frame ones, with some missing. That table furnishes V, J and clone size, whereas the DNA furnished D and trimming. The table lists under 200,000 clones, roughly 85% of them singletons. The CDR3 is made up of 14 amino acids. The junction had 2 bases not matched to a gene; V was cut back by 3 bases and J by 3 bases. CDR1 is MGHRA, CDR2 YSYEKL, per germline. V gene TRBV4-1 combines with J gene TRBJ1-5; TRBD1 agrees at 7 bases. The sample taken for sequencing was peripheral blood. The TCR originated in a woman aged 80 or older with acute or convalescent COVID-19. The CDR3 DNA sequence: TGCGCCAGCAGCCACGGACAGGACAATCAGCCCCAGCATTTT. It is translated as CASSHGQDNQPQHF.